Given below is one TCR beta chain in context. This specimen belongs to a study of T cell changes during pregnancy in multiple sclerosis. Germline V lookup: CDR1 SGHKS, CDR2 YYEKEE (reference sequence). The CDR3 is 17 amino acids. Trimming removed 3 bases from V and 2 bases from J; junction bases left unmatched: 9. Measured with immunoSEQ multiplex PCR; TCRdb has only the in-frame clones, and not every one. The sample records about 17,000 clones, around four fifths being singletons. Specimen: CD8+ T cells from peripheral blood mononuclear cells, collected in the second trimester of pregnancy. The source of this sequence is a female donor in good health, enrolled as a control in a pregnancy study. The V and J genes are TRBV5-5 and TRBJ2-3; 10 bases fit TRBD2. The CDR3 reads CASSYNPSGGATDTQYF. CDR3 sequence (DNA): TGTGCCAGCAGCTACAACCCCAGCGGGGGGGCCACAGATACGCAGTATTTT.